This note documents a single TCR beta chain sequence. The V end was cut by 7 bases, the J end by 8 bases, with 17 bases between. Germline CDR1 is SQVTM and CDR2 is ANQGSEA. This CDR3 contains 13 residues. Measured with immunoSEQ multiplex PCR; TCRdb has only the in-frame clones, and not every one. The sample lists roughly 27,000 clones; 90% to 97% were seen once. These data are taken from a study of T cell clonotyping in hematopoietic cell transplantation. This rearrangement joins TRBV29-1 to TRBJ1-4; no firm D call. The sequencing input was peripheral blood mononuclear cells. The TCR sequence derives from a man between 50 and 59 years old in good health. Some clones in this sample may be carry-over from other donors' samples. The chain's CDR3 is CSARTSPGEKLFF. The CDR3 DNA is TGCAGCGCTCGGACGTCCCCCGGGGAAAAACTGTTTTTT.